This T cell receptor (beta chain) was profiled in a study of T cell repertoires in cytomegalovirus infection. Using its own MiXCR run on the reads, TCRdb lists one record per CDR3 protein. Of hundreds of thousands of distinct CDR3 sequences listed, over 20% are singletons. Germline V lookup: CDR1 SGHDT, CDR2 YYEEEE. V lost 1 base, J lost 4 bases, and 2 bases stayed unmatched. This CDR3 is built from 14 residues. The specimen was CD8+ T cells from PBMCs. This sequence joins TRBV5-6 and TRBJ2-1, with TRBD2 matching over 7 bases. This clonotype originated in a human donor in good health (CMV status not recorded). Some clones in this sample may be carry-over from other donors' samples. For the CDR3, the DNA is TGTGCCAGCAGCTTGCCTAGCGGTTACAATGAGCAGTTCTTC. It encodes CASSLPSGYNEQFF. The full variable domain, its missing parts supplied by reference TRBV5-6 and TRBJ2-1, is DAGVTQSPTHLIKTRGQQVTLRCSPKSGHDTVSWYQQALGQGPQFIFQYYEEEERQRGNFPDRFSGHQFPNYSSELNVNALLLGDSALYLCASSLPSGYNEQFFGPGTRLTVL.